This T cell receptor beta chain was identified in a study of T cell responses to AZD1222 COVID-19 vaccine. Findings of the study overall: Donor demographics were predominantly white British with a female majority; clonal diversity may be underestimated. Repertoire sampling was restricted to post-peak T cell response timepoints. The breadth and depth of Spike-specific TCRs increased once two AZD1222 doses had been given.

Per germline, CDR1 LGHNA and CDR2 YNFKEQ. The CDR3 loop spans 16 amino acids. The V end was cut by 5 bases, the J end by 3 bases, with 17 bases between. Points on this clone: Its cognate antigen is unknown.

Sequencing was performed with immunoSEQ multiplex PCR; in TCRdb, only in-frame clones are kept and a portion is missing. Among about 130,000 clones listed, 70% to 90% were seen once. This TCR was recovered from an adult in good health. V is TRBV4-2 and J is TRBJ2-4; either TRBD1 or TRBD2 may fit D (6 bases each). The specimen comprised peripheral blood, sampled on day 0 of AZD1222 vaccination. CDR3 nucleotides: TGTGCCAGCAGCACCCAACCGGGGGCGCTCAAAAACATTCAGTACTTC. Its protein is CASSTQPGALKNIQYF.